A single sample gave rise to the 5 T cell receptor beta chains below, sequenced in a study of regulatory T cells in long-lasting Graves disease. For TCR beta, libraries came from iRepertoire HTBI primers and Arm-PCR of CDR3 regions. One entry per CDR3 protein results from TCRdb running MiXCR on the multiplex PCR reads. Of about 210,000 distinct CDR3 sequences in the sample, around 19% were seen once. Time point meaning: newly diagnosed GD, antithyroid drugs for less than 3 months. TCR sequences were obtained from RNA taken from PBMCs. The same sample was also used in a study of T cells in Graves' hyperthyroidism and ophthalmopathy.

Here the sequenced sample was peripheral blood mononuclear cells (PBMCs), taken at new diagnosis, from a patient treated with antithyroid drugs. Receptors originate from a woman younger than 45 with Graves disease.

This clonotype appeared many times. The chain joins TRBV5-6 to TRBJ2-7; the match to TRBD2 covers 15 bases. The trim removed 2 bases at V and 7 bases at J, leaving 7 bases unmatched. The CDR3 totals 16 residues. CDR1 and CDR2 from the germline V gene are SGHDT and YYEEEE. The CDR3 sequence is CASSFRTSGRAREQYF. CDR3 bases: TGTGCCAGCAGCTTTCGGACTAGCGGGAGGGCCCGGGAGCAGTACTTC.

At least ten counts were recorded for this clonotype. V usage is TRBV28 and J usage is TRBJ1-2, with D maybe TRBD1 (5 bases). Germline V gene sequence: CDR1 MDHEN, CDR2 SYDVKM. This CDR3 spans 13 amino acids. V shed 7 bases and J shed 4 bases, with 13 bases lying between them. The CDR3 sequence: CASIPPGGYGYTF. In nucleotides, the CDR3 is TGTGCCAGCATCCCCCCGGGGGGCTATGGCTACACCTTC.

This chain connects TRBV7-2 to TRBJ1-1; TRBD1 aligns across 8 bases. There are 16 residues in the CDR3. V lost 5 bases and J lost 0; bases outside the gene matches: 8. CDR1 and CDR2 (germline): SGHTA, FQGNSA. The CDR3 protein is CASSPAGTGLNTEAFF. CDR3 coding DNA: TGTGCCAGCAGCCCGGCGGGGACAGGCTTGAACACTGAAGCTTTCTTT.

This clonotype was detected ten times or more. DNA for the CDR3: TGTGCCAGTAGTATCGGGGGGGTGGGCTTCCAGCCCCAGCATTTT. It is translated as CASSIGGVGFQPQHF. V is TRBV19 and J is TRBJ1-5; TRBD1 is a possible D gene (5 bases). Germline loops: CDR1 LNHDA, CDR2 SQIVND (reference sequence). The CDR3 contains 15 residues. Trimming cost V 3 bases and J 7 bases, with 16 bases left between them.

The chain couples TRBV28 to TRBJ1-1; 11 positions match TRBD1. The CDR3 length is 16 residues. J was trimmed by 5 bases and V by 2 bases; bases with no gene match: 7. The germline gives CDR1 MDHEN, CDR2 SYDVKM. CDR3 sequence (DNA): TGTGCCAGCAGTTTACGGGGACAGGGGGTGAGGACTGAAGCTTTCTTT. Amino acid sequence: CASSLRGQGVRTEAFF.